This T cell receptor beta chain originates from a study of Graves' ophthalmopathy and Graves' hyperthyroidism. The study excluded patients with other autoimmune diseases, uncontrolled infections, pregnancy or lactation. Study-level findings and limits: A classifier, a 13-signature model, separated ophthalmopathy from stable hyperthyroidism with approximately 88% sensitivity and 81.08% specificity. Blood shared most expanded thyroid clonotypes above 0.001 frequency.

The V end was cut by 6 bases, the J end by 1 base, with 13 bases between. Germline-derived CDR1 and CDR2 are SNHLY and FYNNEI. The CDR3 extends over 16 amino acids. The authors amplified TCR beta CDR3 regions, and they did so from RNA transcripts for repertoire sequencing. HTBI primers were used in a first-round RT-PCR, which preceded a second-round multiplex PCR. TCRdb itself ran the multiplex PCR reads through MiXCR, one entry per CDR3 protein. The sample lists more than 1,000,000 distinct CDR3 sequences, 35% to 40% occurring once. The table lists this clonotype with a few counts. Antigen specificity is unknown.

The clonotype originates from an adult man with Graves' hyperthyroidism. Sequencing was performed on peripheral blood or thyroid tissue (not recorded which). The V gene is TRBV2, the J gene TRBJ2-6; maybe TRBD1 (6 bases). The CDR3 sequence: CASSSLTGSGANVLTF. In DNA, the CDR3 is TGTGCCAGCAGCTCCCTTACAGGGTCTGGGGCCAACGTCCTGACTTTC.